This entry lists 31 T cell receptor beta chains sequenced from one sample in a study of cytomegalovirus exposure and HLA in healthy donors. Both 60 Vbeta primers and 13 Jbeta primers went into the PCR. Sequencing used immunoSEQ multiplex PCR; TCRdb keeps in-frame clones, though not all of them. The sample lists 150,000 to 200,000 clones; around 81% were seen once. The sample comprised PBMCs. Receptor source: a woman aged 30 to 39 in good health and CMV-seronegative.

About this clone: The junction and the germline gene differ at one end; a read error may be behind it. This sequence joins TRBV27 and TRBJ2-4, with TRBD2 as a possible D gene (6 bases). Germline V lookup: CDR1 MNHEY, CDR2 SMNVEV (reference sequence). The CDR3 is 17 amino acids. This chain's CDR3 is CASSSLVGGIAKNSQYF. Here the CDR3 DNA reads TGTGCCAGCAGTTCCCTGGTGGGGGGAATAGCCAAAAACAGTCAGTACTTC.

Written as DNA, the CDR3 is TGTGCCAGTAGTATAGGGGGACAGGTGAACACTGAAGCTTTCTTT. Its translation is CASSIGGQVNTEAFF. This chain connects TRBV19 to TRBJ1-1, with 8 bases aligning to TRBD1. The junction had 1 base not matched to a gene; V was cut back by 1 base and J by 0 bases. The germline V gene has CDR1 LNHDA and CDR2 SQIVND (reference sequence). CDR3 length: 15 residues.

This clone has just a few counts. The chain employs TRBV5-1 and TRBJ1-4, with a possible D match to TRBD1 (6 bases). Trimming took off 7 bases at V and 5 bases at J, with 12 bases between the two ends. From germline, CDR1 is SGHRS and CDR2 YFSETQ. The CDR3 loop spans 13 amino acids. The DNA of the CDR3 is TGCGCCAGCCGGGACCAGGGGAATGAAAAACTGTTTTTT. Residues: CASRDQGNEKLFF.

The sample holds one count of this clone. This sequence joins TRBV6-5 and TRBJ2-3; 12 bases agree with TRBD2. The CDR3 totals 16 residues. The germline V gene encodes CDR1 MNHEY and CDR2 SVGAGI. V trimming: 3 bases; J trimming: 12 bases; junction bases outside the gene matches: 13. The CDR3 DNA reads TGTGCCAGCAGTTATTCTAGCGGGGGGGCCCCGTCCCCACAGTATTTT. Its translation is CASSYSSGGAPSPQYF.

The CDR3 sequence is CASSPFAGFEAQHF. The DNA for the CDR3 is TGCGCCAGCAGCCCTTTTGCGGGATTCGAGGCCCAGCATTTT. This chain uses TRBV4-1 with TRBJ1-5; D remains unclear. Germline V lookup: CDR1 MGHRA, CDR2 YSYEKL. With 4 bases removed from V and 11 bases from J, the gap between germline ends came to 18 bases. This CDR3 is 14 amino acids long.

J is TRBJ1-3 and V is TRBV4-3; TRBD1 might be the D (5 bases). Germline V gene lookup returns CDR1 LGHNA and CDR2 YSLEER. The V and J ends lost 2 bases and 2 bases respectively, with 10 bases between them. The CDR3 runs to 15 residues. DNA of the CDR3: TGCGCCAGCAGCCAAAGTGGGGGGACTGGAAACACCATATATTTT. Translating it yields CASSQSGGTGNTIYF.

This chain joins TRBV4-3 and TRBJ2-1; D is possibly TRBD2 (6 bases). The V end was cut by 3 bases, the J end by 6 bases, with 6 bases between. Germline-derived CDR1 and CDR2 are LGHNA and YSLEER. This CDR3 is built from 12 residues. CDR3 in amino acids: CASSHSGNEQFF. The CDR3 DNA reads TGCGCCAGCAGCCATAGCGGCAATGAGCAGTTCTTC.

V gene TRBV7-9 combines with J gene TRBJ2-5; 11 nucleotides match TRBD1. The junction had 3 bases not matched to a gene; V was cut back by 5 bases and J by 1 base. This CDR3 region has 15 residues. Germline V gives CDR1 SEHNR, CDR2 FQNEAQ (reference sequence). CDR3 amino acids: CASSLGTGGQETQYF. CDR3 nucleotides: TGTGCCAGCAGCCTGGGGACAGGGGGCCAAGAGACCCAGTACTTC.

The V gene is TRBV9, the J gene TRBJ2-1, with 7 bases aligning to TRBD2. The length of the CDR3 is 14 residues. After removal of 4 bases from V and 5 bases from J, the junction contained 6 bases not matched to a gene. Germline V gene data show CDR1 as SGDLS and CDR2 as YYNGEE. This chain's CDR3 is CASSRLALDNEQFF. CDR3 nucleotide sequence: TGTGCCAGCAGCAGACTAGCTCTTGACAATGAGCAGTTCTTC.

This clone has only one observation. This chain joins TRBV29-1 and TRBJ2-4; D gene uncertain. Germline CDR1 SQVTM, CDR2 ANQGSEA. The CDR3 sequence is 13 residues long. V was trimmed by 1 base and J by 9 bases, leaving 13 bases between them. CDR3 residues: CSVEVVKSGIQYF. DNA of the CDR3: TGCAGCGTTGAAGTAGTAAAGTCGGGCATTCAGTACTTC.

The CDR3 DNA follows: TGTGCCCGAAGGGGGGGCACTGAAGCTTTCTTT. Amino acids: CARRGGTEAFF. The V and J genes are TRBV2 and TRBJ1-1; D may be TRBD1 (6 bases). V lost 11 bases and J lost 4, with 11 bases in between. The CDR3 is made up of 11 amino acids. Germline CDR1 and CDR2: SNHLY and FYNNEI.

For the CDR3, the DNA is TGTGCCAGCAGCGTGGGACAGGGTCAGCCCCAGCATTTT. Amino acid sequence: CASSVGQGQPQHF. The chain employs TRBV5-6 and TRBJ1-5; 9 bases align to TRBD1. The CDR3 length is 13 residues. The junction had 2 bases not matched to a gene; V was cut back by 4 bases and J by 6 bases. Germline V CDR1 and CDR2: SGHDT, YYEEEE.

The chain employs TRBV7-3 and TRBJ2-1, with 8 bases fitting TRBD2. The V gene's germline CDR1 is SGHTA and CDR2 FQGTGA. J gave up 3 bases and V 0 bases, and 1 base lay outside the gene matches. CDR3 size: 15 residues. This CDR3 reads CASSLTSGGYNEQFF. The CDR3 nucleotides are TGTGCCAGCAGCTTAACGAGCGGGGGCTACAATGAGCAGTTCTTC.

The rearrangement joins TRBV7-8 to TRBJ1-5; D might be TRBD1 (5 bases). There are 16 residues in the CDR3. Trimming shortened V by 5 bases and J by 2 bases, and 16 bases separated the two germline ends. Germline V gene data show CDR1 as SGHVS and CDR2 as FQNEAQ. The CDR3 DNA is TGTGCCAGCAGCCGCCGCAGGGATTTCGGCAATCAGCCCCAGCATTTT. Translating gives CASSRRRDFGNQPQHF.

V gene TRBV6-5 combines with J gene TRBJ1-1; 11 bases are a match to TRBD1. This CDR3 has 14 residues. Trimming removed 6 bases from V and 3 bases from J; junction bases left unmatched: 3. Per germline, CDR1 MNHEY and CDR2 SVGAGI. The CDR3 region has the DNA TGTGCCAGCAGGCCGGGACAGGGGGACACTGAAGCTTTCTTT. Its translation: CASRPGQGDTEAFF.

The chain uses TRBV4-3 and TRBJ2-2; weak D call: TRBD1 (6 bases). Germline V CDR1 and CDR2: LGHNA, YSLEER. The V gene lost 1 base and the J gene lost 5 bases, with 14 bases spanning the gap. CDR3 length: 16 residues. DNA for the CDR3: TGCGCCAGCAGCCAAGTCCCCGGCAGGGGTACCGGGGAGCTGTTTTTT. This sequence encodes CASSQVPGRGTGELFF.

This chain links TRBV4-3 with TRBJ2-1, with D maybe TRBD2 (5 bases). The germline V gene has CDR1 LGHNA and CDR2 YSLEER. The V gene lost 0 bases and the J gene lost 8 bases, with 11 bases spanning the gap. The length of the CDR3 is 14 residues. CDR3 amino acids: CASSQDTSFDEQFF. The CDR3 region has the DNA TGCGCCAGCAGCCAAGATACTAGTTTTGATGAGCAGTTCTTC.

CDR3 nucleotides: TGTGCCAGCAGCCTAGGACAAGGTTCCTATGGCTACACCTTC. Translation: CASSLGQGSYGYTF. The genes are TRBV7-3 and TRBJ1-2, with D tentatively TRBD1 (5 bases). This CDR3 is built from 14 residues. V was cut by 5 bases and J by 4 bases, with 14 bases left in between. Germline values: CDR1 SGHTA, CDR2 FQGTGA.

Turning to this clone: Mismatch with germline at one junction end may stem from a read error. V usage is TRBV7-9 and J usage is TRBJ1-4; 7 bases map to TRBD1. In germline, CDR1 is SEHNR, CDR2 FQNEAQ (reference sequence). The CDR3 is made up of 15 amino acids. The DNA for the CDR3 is TGTTCCAGCAGCTTGAGGACAGGCCGGGGTGAAAAACTGTTTTTT. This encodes CSSSLRTGRGEKLFF.

CDR3 loop: CASSPGLPLNEQFF. The CDR3 DNA reads as TGTGCCAGCAGCCCGGGACTACCCCTCAATGAGCAGTTCTTC. This rearrangement joins TRBV6-5 to TRBJ2-1; 7 bases match TRBD2. Germline V gene data show CDR1 as MNHEY and CDR2 as SVGAGI. With V trimmed by 6 bases and J by 6 bases, 8 bases remained unmatched. The CDR3 spans 14 residues.

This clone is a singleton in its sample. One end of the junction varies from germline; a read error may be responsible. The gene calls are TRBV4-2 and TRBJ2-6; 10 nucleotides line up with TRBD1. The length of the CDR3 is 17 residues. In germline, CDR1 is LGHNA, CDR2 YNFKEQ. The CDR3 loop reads CASSQETGGSGANGLTF. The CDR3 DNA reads TGTGCCAGCAGCCAAGAGACAGGGGGCTCTGGGGCCAACGGCCTGACTTTC.

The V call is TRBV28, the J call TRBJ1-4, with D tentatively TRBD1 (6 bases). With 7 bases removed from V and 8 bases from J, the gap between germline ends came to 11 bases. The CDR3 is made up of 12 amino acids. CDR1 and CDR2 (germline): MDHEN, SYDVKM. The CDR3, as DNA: TGTGCCAGCAAACAGGGTAGCGAAAAACTGTTTTTT. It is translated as CASKQGSEKLFF.

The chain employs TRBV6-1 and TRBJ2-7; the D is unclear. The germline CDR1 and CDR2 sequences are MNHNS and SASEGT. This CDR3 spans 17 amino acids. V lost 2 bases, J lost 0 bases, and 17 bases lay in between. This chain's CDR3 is CASSEPESVRPSYEQYF. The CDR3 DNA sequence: TGTGCCAGCAGTGAACCCGAATCGGTACGCCCCTCCTACGAGCAGTACTTC.

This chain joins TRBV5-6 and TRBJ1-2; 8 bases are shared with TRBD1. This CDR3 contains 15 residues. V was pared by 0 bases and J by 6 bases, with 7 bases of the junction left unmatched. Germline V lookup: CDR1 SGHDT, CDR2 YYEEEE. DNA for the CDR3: TGTGCCAGCAGCTTGGTCCGGACAGGGTTCCATGGCTACACCTTC. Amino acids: CASSLVRTGFHGYTF.

The CDR3 region is CASSLQGAHHEQYF. CDR3 coding DNA: TGTGCCAGCAGCTTGCAGGGGGCCCACCACGAGCAGTACTTC. This chain links TRBV11-3 with TRBJ2-7; TRBD1 matches at 8 bases. Germline V gives CDR1 SGHNT, CDR2 YENEEA. Unmatched junction bases numbered 6, after V lost 3 bases and J lost 5 bases. The CDR3 spans 14 residues.

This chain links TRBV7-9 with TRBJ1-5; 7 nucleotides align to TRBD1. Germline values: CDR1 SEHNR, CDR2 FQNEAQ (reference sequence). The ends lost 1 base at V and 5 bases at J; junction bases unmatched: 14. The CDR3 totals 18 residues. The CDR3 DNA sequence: TGTGCCAGCAGCTTAGTCCCCGGGACAGCCAGTTTTTATCAGCCCCAGCATTTT. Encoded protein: CASSLVPGTASFYQPQHF.

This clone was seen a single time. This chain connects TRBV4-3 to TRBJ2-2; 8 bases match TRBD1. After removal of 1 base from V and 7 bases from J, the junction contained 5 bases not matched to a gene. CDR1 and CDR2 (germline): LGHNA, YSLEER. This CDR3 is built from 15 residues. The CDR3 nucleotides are TGCGCCAGCAGCCAAGGGACAGGGTCGAGCGGGGAGCTGTTTTTT. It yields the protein CASSQGTGSSGELFF.

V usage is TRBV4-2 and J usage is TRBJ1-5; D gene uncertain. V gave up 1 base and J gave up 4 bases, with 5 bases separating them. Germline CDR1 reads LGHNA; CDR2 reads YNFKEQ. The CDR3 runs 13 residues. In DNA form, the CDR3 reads TGTGCCAGCAGCCAAGGGACTAATCAGCCCCAGCATTTT. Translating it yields CASSQGTNQPQHF.

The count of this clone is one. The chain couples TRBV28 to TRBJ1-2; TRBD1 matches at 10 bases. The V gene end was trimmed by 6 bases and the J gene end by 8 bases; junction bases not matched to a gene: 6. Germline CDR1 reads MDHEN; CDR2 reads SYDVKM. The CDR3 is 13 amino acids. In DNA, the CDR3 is TGTGCCAGCAGGCCTGGGACAGGGGACGGCTACACCTTC. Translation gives CASRPGTGDGYTF.

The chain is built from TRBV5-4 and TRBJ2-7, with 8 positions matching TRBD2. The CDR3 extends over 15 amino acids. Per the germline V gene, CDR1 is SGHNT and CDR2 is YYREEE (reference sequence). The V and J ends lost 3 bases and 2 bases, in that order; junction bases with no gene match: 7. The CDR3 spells CASSSSGGSTYEQYF. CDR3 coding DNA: TGTGCCAGCAGCTCTTCGGGGGGGTCCACCTACGAGCAGTACTTC.

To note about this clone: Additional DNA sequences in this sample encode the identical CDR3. The CDR3 DNA sequence: TGTGCCAGCAGTTTGCAGTCTGGGGCCAACGTCCTGACTTTC. Its protein product is CASSLQSGANVLTF. The chain links TRBV28 to TRBJ2-6; D unclear. This CDR3 spans 14 amino acids. The germline V gene has CDR1 MDHEN and CDR2 SYDVKM. V was pared by 3 bases and J by 1 base, with 4 bases between.